Detailed here is one TCR beta chain. This sample also contains other DNA sequences that code for the same CDR3. The CDR3 is 17 residues long. The V and J ends lost 1 base and 6 bases, in that order; junction bases with no gene match: 5. CDR1 and CDR2 (germline): LGHNA, YNFKEQ. Methods used by the authors: Cell counts per sample came from amplifying reference gene primers. The method was immunoSEQ multiplex PCR; TCRdb's version includes in-frame clones alone and lacks a portion of them. D and trimming come from the DNA, and the V and J calls and clone size come from that table. Among approximately 240,000 clones listed, around 81% were seen once. This specimen comes from a study of blood T cell repertoires in COVID-19. Study-wide context: Acute and convalescent COVID-19 samples came from the United States, Italy and Spain. T cells, B-cell-depleted T cells, or PBMCs provided the cDNA or gDNA that served as material.

Sequencing used peripheral blood. This chain links TRBV4-2 with TRBJ2-2, with 13 bases that match TRBD2. The TCR comes from a woman in her sixties or seventies with acute or convalescent COVID-19. The CDR3 loop is CASSQVTSGGASGELFF. CDR3 DNA: TGTGCCAGCAGCCAAGTTACTAGCGGGGGGGCCTCCGGGGAGCTGTTTTTT.